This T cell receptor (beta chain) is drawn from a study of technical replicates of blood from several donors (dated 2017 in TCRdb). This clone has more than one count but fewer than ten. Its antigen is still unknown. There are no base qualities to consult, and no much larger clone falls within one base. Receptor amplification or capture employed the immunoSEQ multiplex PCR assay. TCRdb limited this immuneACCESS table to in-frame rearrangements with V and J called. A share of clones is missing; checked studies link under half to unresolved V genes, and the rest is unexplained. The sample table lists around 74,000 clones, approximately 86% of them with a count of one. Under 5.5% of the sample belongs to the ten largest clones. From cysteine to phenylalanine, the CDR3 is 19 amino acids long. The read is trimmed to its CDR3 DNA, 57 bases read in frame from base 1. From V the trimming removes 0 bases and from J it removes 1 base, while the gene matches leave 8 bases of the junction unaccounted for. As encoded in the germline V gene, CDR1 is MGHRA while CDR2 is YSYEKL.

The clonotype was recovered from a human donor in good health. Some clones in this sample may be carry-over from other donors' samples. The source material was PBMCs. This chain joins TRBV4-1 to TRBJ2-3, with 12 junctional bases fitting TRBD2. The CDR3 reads CASSQEMTSGSPGTDTQYF. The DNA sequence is TGCGCCAGCAGCCAAGAAATGACTAGCGGGAGCCCGGGCACAGATACGCAGTATTTT.